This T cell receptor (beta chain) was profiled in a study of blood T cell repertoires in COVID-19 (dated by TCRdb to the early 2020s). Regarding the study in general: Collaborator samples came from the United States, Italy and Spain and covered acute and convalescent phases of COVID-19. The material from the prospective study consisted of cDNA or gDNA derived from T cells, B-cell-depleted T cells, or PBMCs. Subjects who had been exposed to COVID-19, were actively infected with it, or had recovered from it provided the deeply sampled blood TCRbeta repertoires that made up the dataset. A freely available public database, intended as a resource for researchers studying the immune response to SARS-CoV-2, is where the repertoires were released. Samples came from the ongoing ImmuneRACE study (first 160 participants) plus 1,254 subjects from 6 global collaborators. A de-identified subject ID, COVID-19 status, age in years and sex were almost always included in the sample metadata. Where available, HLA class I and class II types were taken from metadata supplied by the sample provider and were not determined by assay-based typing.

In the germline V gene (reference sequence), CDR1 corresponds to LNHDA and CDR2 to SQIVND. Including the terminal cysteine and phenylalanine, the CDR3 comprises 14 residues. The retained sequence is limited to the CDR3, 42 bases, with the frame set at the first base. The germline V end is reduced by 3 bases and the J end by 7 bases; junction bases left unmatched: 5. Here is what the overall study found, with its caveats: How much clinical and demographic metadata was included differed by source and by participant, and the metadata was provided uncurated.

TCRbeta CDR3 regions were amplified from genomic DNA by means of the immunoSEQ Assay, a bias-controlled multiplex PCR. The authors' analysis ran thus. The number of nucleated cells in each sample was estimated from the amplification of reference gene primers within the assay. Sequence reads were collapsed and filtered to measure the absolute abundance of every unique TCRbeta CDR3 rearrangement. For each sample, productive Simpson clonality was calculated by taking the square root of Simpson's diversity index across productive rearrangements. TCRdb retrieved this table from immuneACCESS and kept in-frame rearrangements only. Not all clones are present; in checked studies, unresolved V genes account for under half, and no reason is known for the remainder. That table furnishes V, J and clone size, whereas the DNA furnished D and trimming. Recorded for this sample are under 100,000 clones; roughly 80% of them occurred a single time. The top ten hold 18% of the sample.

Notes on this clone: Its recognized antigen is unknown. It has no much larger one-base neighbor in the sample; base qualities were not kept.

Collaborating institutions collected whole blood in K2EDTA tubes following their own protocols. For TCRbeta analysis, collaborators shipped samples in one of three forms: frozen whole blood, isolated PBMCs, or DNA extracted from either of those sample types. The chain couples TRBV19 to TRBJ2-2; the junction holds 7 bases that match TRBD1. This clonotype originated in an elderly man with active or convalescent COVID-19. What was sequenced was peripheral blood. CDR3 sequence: CASSMMTGLGELFF. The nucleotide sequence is TGTGCCAGTAGTATGATGACAGGGCTCGGGGAGCTGTTTTTT.